These 13 T cell receptor beta chains originate from one sample sequenced in a study of T cells in Graves' hyperthyroidism and ophthalmopathy. Template material for amplifying TCR beta CDR3 regions consisted of RNA transcripts. When the TCR CDR3 underwent first-round RT-PCR, the HTBI primer set was used. TCRdb reprocessed the multiplex PCR reads with MiXCR, giving one entry per CDR3 protein. The sample lists under 400,000 distinct CDR3 sequences, roughly 18% occurring once. Material: blood. The source of these receptors is a woman aged 50 to 65 with Graves' hyperthyroidism.

There are a few counts of this clonotype. This chain uses TRBV18 with TRBJ2-1, with D possibly matching TRBD2 (5 bases). V was shortened by 0 bases and J by 10 bases, with 10 bases between the two germline ends. Germline CDR1 KGHSH, CDR2 LQKENI. There are 13 residues in the CDR3. CDR3 coding DNA: TGTGCCAGCTCACCACCGAGCCGGGGAGAGCAGTTCTTC. Residues: CASSPPSRGEQFF.

This chain links TRBV7-9 with TRBJ1-1; no clear D gene. CDR1 and CDR2 from the germline V gene are SEHNR and FQNEAQ (reference sequence). CDR3 size: 12 residues. V gave up 7 bases and J gave up 7 bases, with 13 bases separating them. CDR3 coding DNA: TGTGCCAGCACCCCGTACGGGAATGAAGCTTTCTTT. Protein: CASTPYGNEAFF.

In its sample, this clonotype was seen many times. This chain links TRBV12-3 or TRBV12-4 with TRBJ1-1; possibly TRBD1 for D (5 bases). The CDR3 contains 12 residues. The V gene lost 5 bases and the J gene lost 7 bases, with 11 bases spanning the gap. The CDR3 spells CASSLGVGEAFF. The CDR3 DNA reads as TGTGCCAGCAGTCTGGGGGTGGGTGAAGCTTTCTTT.

This clonotype has at least ten counts. The V call is TRBV7-9, the J call TRBJ1-1; D is unclear. The CDR3 totals 14 residues. V was shortened by 5 bases and J by 0 bases, with 10 bases between the two germline ends. The germline V gene has CDR1 SEHNR and CDR2 FQNEAQ (reference sequence). CDR3 amino acids: CASSVEGVNTEAFF. The CDR3 bases are TGTGCCAGCAGCGTCGAGGGAGTGAACACTGAAGCTTTCTTT.

This clonotype was found many times. This could be a read error, since a much larger clone is one nucleotide away. This sequence joins TRBV12-3 or TRBV12-4 and TRBJ1-1; TRBD1 aligns across 8 bases. The CDR3 extends over 13 amino acids. The CDR3 nucleotides read TGTGCCGGCAGGCAGACAGGGGCCGCTGAAGCTTTCTTT. Its translation: CAGRQTGAAEAFF.

This clonotype was recorded many times. J is TRBJ2-3 and V is TRBV6-1; D is ambiguous. The ends were cut back, 6 bases at V and 4 bases at J, with 11 bases in the middle. CDR1 and CDR2 from the germline V gene are MNHNS and SASEGT. This CDR3 contains 13 residues. The DNA of the CDR3 is TGTGCCAGCAGGCCTATGGGTTCAGATACGCAGTATTTT. Translation gives CASRPMGSDTQYF.

Many counts were recorded for this clonotype. The rearrangement uses TRBV2 and TRBJ2-5, with TRBD2 matching over 7 bases. V gave up 1 base and J gave up 3 bases; unmatched junction bases: 2. Per the germline V gene, CDR1 is SNHLY and CDR2 is FYNNEI. The CDR3 has 14 amino acids. CDR3 DNA sequence: TGTGCCAGCAGTGAAGGGGGGAGGGAAGAGACCCAGTACTTC. Its protein is CASSEGGREETQYF.

The V and J genes are TRBV9 and TRBJ2-1; 12 bases match TRBD2. Unmatched junction bases numbered 8, after V lost 0 bases and J lost 4 bases. This CDR3 is 18 amino acids long. Germline V CDR1 and CDR2: SGDLS, YYNGEE. CDR3 coding DNA: TGTGCCAGCAGCGTAGGTTTTCTAGCGGGAGGGCCTTACAATGAGCAGTTCTTC. It codes for CASSVGFLAGGPYNEQFF. Full variable domain (rest looked up from reference TRBV9 and TRBJ2-1): DSGVTQTPKHLITATGQRVTLRCSPRSGDLSVYWYQQSLDQGLQFLIQYYNGEERAKGNILERFSAQQFPDLHSELNLSSLELGDSALYFCASSVGFLAGGPYNEQFFGPGTRLTVL.

This clonotype showed up many times. The rearrangement links TRBV28 to TRBJ2-7; D is possibly TRBD2 (6 bases). Germline V gives CDR1 MDHEN, CDR2 SYDVKM. The CDR3 is 16 residues long. Trimming shortened V by 5 bases and J by 2 bases, and 19 bases separated the two germline ends. In DNA, the CDR3 is TGTGCCAGCAGTCTCTCTAGCGTGGGGTCAGCCTACGAGCAGTACTTC. Translating gives CASSLSSVGSAYEQYF.

The genes are TRBV24-1 and TRBJ1-6; no clear D. Trimming stripped 5 bases from V and 3 bases from J, with 31 bases between. This CDR3 has 22 amino acids. Looked up from germline, CDR1 is KGHDR and CDR2 is SFDVKD. Here the CDR3 reads CATSAPSAGRSRKKVYNSPLHF. The CDR3 region has the DNA TGTGCCACCAGTGCCCCCTCCGCTGGACGGTCACGCAAGAAGGTCTATAATTCACCCCTCCACTTT.

This clonotype came up many times. Written as DNA, the CDR3 is TGTGCCAGCAGTCCGAACAGGGGGCTCGATCAGCCCCAGCATTTT. Its translation is CASSPNRGLDQPQHF. V gene TRBV12-3 or TRBV12-4 combines with J gene TRBJ1-5, with TRBD1 matching over 9 bases. The J segment lost 5 bases and the V segment lost 5 bases, leaving 7 bases of the junction unmatched. This CDR3 has 15 amino acids.

The gene calls are TRBV14 and TRBJ1-3; tentative D call: TRBD1 (6 bases). Germline-derived CDR1 and CDR2 are SGHDN and FVKESK. This CDR3 spans 15 amino acids. Trimming removed 4 bases from V and 0 bases from J, with 10 bases in between. CDR3 sequence (DNA): TGTGCCAGCAGCCCTGGACAGATCTCTGGAAACACCATATATTTT. Protein: CASSPGQISGNTIYF.

The sample holds a few counts of this clonotype. The chain uses TRBV24-1 and TRBJ2-1; TRBD1 matches at 10 bases. Germline lookup yields CDR1 KGHDR and CDR2 SFDVKD. V gave up 3 bases and J gave up 6 bases; unmatched junction bases: 7. The length of the CDR3 is 16 residues. The CDR3 loop is CATSDPRQGAGNEQFF. CDR3 in DNA: TGTGCCACCAGTGATCCCCGACAGGGGGCAGGCAATGAGCAGTTCTTC.